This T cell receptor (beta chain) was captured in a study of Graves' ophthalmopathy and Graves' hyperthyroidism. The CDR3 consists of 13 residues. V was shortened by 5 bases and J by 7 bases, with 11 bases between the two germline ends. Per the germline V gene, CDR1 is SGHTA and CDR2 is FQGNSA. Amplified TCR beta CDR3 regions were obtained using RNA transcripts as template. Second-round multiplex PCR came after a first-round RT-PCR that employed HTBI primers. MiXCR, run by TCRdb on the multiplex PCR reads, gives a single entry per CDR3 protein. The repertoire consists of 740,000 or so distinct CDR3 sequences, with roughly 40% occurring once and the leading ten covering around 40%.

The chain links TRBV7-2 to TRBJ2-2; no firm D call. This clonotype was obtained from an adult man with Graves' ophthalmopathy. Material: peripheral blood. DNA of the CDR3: TGTGCCAGCAGCCCGGAACCAATCGGGGAGCTGTTTTTT. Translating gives CASSPEPIGELFF.